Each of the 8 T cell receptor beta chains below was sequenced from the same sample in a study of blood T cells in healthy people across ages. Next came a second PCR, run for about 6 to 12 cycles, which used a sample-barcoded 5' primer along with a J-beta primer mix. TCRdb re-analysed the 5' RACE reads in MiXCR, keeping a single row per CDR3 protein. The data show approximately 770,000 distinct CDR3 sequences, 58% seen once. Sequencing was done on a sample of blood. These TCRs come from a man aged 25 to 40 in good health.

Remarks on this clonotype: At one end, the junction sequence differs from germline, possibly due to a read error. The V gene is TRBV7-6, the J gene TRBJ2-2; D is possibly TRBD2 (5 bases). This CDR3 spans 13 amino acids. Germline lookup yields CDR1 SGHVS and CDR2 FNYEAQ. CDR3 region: CASSPQGPGKLFF. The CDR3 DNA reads TGTGCCAGCAGCCCCCAAGGCCCCGGGAAGCTGTTTTTT.

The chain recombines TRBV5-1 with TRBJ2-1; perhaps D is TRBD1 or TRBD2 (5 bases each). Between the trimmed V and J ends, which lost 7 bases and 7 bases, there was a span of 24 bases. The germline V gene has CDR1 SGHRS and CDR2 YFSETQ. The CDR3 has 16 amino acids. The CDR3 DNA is TGCGCCAGCCGAAACTCCGGGGCGCCCGATAGGAATGAGCAGTTCTTC. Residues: CASRNSGAPDRNEQFF.

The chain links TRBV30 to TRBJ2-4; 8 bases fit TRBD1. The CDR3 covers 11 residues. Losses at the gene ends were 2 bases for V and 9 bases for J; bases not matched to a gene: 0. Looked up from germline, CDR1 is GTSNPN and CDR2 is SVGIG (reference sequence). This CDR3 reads CAWSTGGIQYF. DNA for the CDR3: TGTGCCTGGAGTACAGGGGGCATTCAGTACTTC.

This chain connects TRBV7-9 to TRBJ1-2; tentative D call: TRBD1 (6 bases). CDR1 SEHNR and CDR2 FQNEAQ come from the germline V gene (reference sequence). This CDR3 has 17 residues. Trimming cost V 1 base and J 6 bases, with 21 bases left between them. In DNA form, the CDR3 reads TGTGCCAGCAGCTTAGGGTTTGGCGCAGGGGTTGCGAATGGCTACACCTTC. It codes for CASSLGFGAGVANGYTF.

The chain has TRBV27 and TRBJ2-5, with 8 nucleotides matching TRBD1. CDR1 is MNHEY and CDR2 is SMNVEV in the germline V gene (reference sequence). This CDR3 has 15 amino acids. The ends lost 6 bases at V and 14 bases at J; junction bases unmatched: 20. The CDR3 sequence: CASSSAGTGPYEQYF. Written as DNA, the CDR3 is TGTGCCAGCAGCTCCGCCGGGACAGGTCCCTACGAGCAATACTTC.

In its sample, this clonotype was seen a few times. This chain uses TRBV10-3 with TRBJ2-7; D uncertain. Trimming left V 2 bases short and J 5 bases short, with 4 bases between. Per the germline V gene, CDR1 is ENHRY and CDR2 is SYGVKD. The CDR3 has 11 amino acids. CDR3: CAISEGNEQYF. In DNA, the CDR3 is TGTGCCATCAGTGAGGGGAACGAGCAGTACTTC.

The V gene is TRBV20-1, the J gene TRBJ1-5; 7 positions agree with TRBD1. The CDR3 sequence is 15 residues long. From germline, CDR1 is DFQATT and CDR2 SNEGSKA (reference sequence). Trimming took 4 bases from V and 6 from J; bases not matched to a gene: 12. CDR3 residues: CSAKDQQGNLQPQHF. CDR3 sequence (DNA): TGCAGTGCTAAGGATCAACAGGGGAACCTTCAGCCCCAGCATTTT.

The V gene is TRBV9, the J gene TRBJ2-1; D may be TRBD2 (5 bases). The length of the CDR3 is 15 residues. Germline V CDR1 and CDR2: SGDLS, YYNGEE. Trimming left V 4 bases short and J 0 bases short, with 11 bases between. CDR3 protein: CASSPFGVSYNEQFF. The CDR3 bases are TGTGCCAGCAGCCCCTTCGGGGTCTCCTACAATGAGCAGTTCTTC.